This entry lists 24 T cell receptor beta chains sequenced from one sample in a study of CD8+ T cells in alopecia areata. As the sequencing template, cDNA was produced by extracting RNA and reverse transcribing it. The assay was immunoSEQ multiplex PCR, and TCRdb's table has in-frame clones only and misses some. The sample consists of 180,000 or so clones, less than 75% of them appearing once. Specified treatment: oral pan-JAK inhibitor, 5-10 mg twice daily. The sample here was CD4+ T cells sorted from blood, taken between weeks 55 and 65, from a patient treated with tofacitinib. All receptors come from a human donor with alopecia areata.

The chain combines TRBV30 with TRBJ2-5; the D gene could be TRBD1 or TRBD2 (5 bases each). The CDR3 has 13 residues. Trimming removed 2 bases from V and 9 bases from J, with 16 bases in between. CDR1 is GTSNPN and CDR2 is SVGIG in the germline V gene (reference sequence). This CDR3 is CAWSRKGETAQYF. The CDR3 DNA is TGTGCCTGGAGTAGGAAAGGGGAGACGGCCCAGTACTTC.

This clone came up once. The chain employs TRBV4-2 and TRBJ2-3; 13 nucleotides match TRBD2. CDR1 LGHNA and CDR2 YNFKEQ come from the germline V gene. This CDR3 contains 16 residues. V shed 2 bases and J 6 bases; nucleotides not matched to a gene: 5. The CDR3 bases are TGTGCCAGCAGCCAACCCGGACTAGCGGGGGAGGATACGCAGTATTTT. This codes for CASSQPGLAGEDTQYF.

CDR3 residues: CASSLVQGPTDTQYF. The CDR3 bases are TGTGCCAGCAGCTTGGTACAGGGCCCCACAGATACGCAGTATTTT. The chain has TRBV5-6 and TRBJ2-3; perhaps TRBD1 as D (6 bases). The CDR3 has 15 residues. Trimming removed 0 bases at V and 2 bases at J, with 10 bases between. CDR1 is SGHDT and CDR2 is YYEEEE in the germline V gene.

This clone was seen a handful of times. The gene calls are TRBV18 and TRBJ1-2; a weak D match, TRBD1 (5 bases). This CDR3 region has 16 residues. Trimming cost V 0 bases and J 5 bases, with 16 bases left between them. The germline gives CDR1 KGHSH, CDR2 LQKENI. As DNA, the CDR3 is TGTGCCAGCTCACCACCCTCTACGGGGCAGGGTTATGGCTACACCTTC. Amino acid sequence: CASSPPSTGQGYGYTF. Full variable domain (missing parts from reference TRBV18 and TRBJ1-2): NAGVMQNPRHLVRRRGQEARLRCSPMKGHSHVYWYRQLPEEGLKFMVYLQKENIIDESGMPKERFSAEFPKEGPSILRIQQVVRGDSAAYFCASSPPSTGQGYGYTFGSGTRLTVV.

CDR3 region: CASSKTGMNTEAFF. CDR3 nucleotide sequence: TGCGCCAGCAGCAAGACAGGGATGAACACTGAAGCTTTCTTT. The chain uses TRBV4-1 and TRBJ1-1; TRBD1 aligns across 7 bases. The CDR3 is 14 residues long. V shed 5 bases and J 0 bases; nucleotides not matched to a gene: 3. Germline CDR1 and CDR2: MGHRA and YSYEKL.

The CDR3 region has the DNA TGTGCCAGCAGTGTCACATCCCCGACAGGGGGCCGTGAGACCCAGTACTTC. Protein: CASSVTSPTGGRETQYF. The V and J genes are TRBV6-1 and TRBJ2-5, with 10 bases matching TRBD1. Germline CDR1 is MNHNS and CDR2 is SASEGT. The CDR3 is made up of 17 amino acids. The ends lost 4 bases at V and 5 bases at J; junction bases unmatched: 13.

This clone has more than one count but fewer than ten. The chain is built from TRBV10-3 and TRBJ2-2; 10 positions match TRBD2. Germline V gives CDR1 ENHRY, CDR2 SYGVKD. The length of the CDR3 is 15 residues. With V trimmed by 5 bases and J by 4 bases, 4 bases remained unmatched. CDR3 sequence reads: CAISPSGGPTGELFF. CDR3 DNA sequence: TGTGCCATCAGTCCTAGCGGGGGACCCACCGGGGAGCTGTTTTTT.

The chain links TRBV29-1 to TRBJ1-1, with D hard to call. The CDR3 sequence is 15 residues long. Per the germline V gene, CDR1 is SQVTM and CDR2 is ANQGSEA. V gave up 4 bases and J gave up 3 bases, with 18 bases separating them. The CDR3 sequence: CSVAVLVGYHTEAFF. The CDR3 nucleotides are TGCAGCGTTGCGGTACTAGTGGGGTATCACACTGAAGCTTTCTTT.

The chain has TRBV5-1 and TRBJ2-4, with 7 positions matching TRBD1. The CDR3 has 15 amino acids. In germline, CDR1 is SGHRS, CDR2 YFSETQ. Trimming took 0 bases from V and 7 from J; bases not matched to a gene: 7. CDR3 sequence reads: CASSLGPGQMNIQYF. Here the CDR3 DNA reads TGCGCCAGCAGCTTGGGGCCGGGACAGATGAACATTCAGTACTTC.

A few counts support this clone. The J gene is TRBJ2-5, the V gene TRBV29-1, with a weak D call TRBD2 (5 bases). V shed 1 base and J shed 2 bases, with 14 bases lying between them. The CDR3 has 15 residues. Germline values: CDR1 SQVTM, CDR2 ANQGSEA. The CDR3 DNA sequence: TGCAGCGTTGAAGCCGGAAAGGGCGGGCAAGAGACCCAGTACTTC. Encoded protein: CSVEAGKGGQETQYF.

The chain carries TRBV10-3 and TRBJ2-2, with 10 bases aligning to TRBD2. CDR3 length: 16 amino acids. Germline lookup yields CDR1 ENHRY and CDR2 SYGVKD. Trimming took 7 bases from V and 5 from J; bases not matched to a gene: 10. The CDR3 reads CAIKKNPSGGTGELFF. The CDR3 DNA follows: TGTGCCATCAAGAAAAACCCTAGCGGGGGTACCGGGGAGCTGTTTTTT.

Details on this clone: Other DNA sequences in the same sample also yield this CDR3. The chain combines TRBV29-1 with TRBJ1-1; D not resolved. The germline CDR1 and CDR2 sequences are SQVTM and ANQGSEA. The V end was cut by 4 bases, the J end by 11 bases, with 23 bases between. This CDR3 is 14 amino acids long. CDR3 residues: CSVGEMSLGNDAFF. DNA for the CDR3: TGCAGCGTTGGGGAGATGTCTTTAGGGAACGACGCTTTCTTT.

The chain couples TRBV30 to TRBJ1-2, with 9 bases aligning to TRBD1. The germline V gene has CDR1 GTSNPN and CDR2 SVGIG (reference sequence). Trimming at V came to 1 base and at J to 4 bases, leaving 19 bases not matched to a gene. The CDR3 spans 19 residues. This CDR3 is CAWSAYRGTGLSLGYGYTF. DNA of the CDR3: TGTGCCTGGAGTGCATACCGGGGGACAGGGTTATCGTTGGGCTATGGCTACACCTTC.

This chain uses TRBV7-8 with TRBJ1-6, with TRBD1 as a possible D gene (6 bases). The CDR3 has 17 amino acids. Germline lookup yields CDR1 SGHVS and CDR2 FQNEAQ. Trimming pared 1 base from V and 7 bases from J, leaving 17 bases between. DNA for the CDR3: TGTGCCAGCAGCTTAGGCCGCTTCGGGGGGCCGAATTCACCCCTCCACTTT. It codes for CASSLGRFGGPNSPLHF.

The chain employs TRBV6-1 and TRBJ2-5; tentative D call: TRBD2 (5 bases). The assigned J gene may be wrong: the sequence end matches TRBJ2-7 better. The CDR3 loop spans 14 amino acids. Germline V gives CDR1 MNHNS, CDR2 SASEGT. As DNA, the CDR3 is TGTGCCAGCAGTGGACGGACGGAACGGGGCGAGCAGTACTTC. Its translation is CASSGRTERGEQYF.

The sample holds a few counts of this clone. The genes are TRBV19 and TRBJ2-3; D remains ambiguous. Trimming cost V 6 bases and J 2 bases, with 9 bases left between them. The CDR3 spans 13 residues. Per germline, CDR1 LNHDA and CDR2 SQIVND (reference sequence). The chain's CDR3 is CASRALVTDTQYF. CDR3 coding DNA: TGTGCCAGTAGGGCCTTAGTCACAGATACGCAGTATTTT.

This clone occurred a few times. The CDR3: CASSTENTYGYTF. The CDR3 nucleotides are TGTGCCAGCAGCACCGAAAACACATATGGCTACACCTTC. V gene TRBV4-2 combines with J gene TRBJ1-2; D remains unclear. Trimming shortened V by 5 bases and J by 5 bases, and 12 bases separated the two germline ends. The CDR3 contains 13 residues. CDR1 and CDR2 from the germline V gene are LGHNA and YNFKEQ.

This sequence joins TRBV7-6 and TRBJ2-2; D could derive from TRBD1 or TRBD2 (5 bases each). The CDR3 has 15 residues. CDR1 and CDR2 (germline): SGHVS, FNYEAQ. Trimming shortened V by 5 bases and J by 5 bases, and 15 bases separated the two germline ends. The CDR3 here is CASSPSGGATGELFF. CDR3 coding DNA: TGTGCCAGCAGCCCGAGTGGGGGAGCGACCGGGGAGCTGTTTTTT.

This clone was detected only a few times. CDR3 amino acids: CASSQSRRTSPIWEWQFF. CDR3 DNA: TGCGCCAGCAGTCAATCGCGTCGGACTAGCCCCATATGGGAGTGGCAGTTCTTC. This chain links TRBV23-1 with TRBJ2-1; TRBD2 agrees at 8 bases. TRBV23-1 is an ORF, with its function uncertain. The CDR3 runs to 18 residues. Losses at the gene ends were 0 bases for V and 12 bases for J; bases not matched to a gene: 19.

This sequence joins TRBV11-2 and TRBJ2-1; D is possibly TRBD2 (5 bases). Germline V gene data show CDR1 as SGHAT and CDR2 as FQNNGV. The CDR3 sequence is 12 residues long. Deletions cut 4 bases from V and 9 bases from J, with 10 bases between. Here the CDR3 reads CASSSSTIEQFF. In DNA form, the CDR3 reads TGTGCCAGCAGCTCCTCGACTATTGAGCAGTTCTTC.

The CDR3: CASSLMLAGGLETQYF. DNA of the CDR3: TGTGCCAGCAGCTTAATGCTCGCGGGGGGGCTGGAGACCCAGTACTTC. V and J are TRBV7-9 and TRBJ2-5; 9 bases map to TRBD2. CDR1 and CDR2 (germline): SEHNR, FQNEAQ (reference sequence). V dropped 2 bases and J dropped 5; count of bases not matched to a gene: 9. The CDR3 is 16 amino acids.

In its sample, this clone was seen a few times. V usage is TRBV29-1 and J usage is TRBJ2-7, with a tentative D call TRBD1 (6 bases). Germline CDR1 reads SQVTM; CDR2 reads ANQGSEA. The CDR3 covers 14 residues. Trimming stripped 5 bases from V and 3 bases from J, with 17 bases between. The CDR3 sequence is CSVTTTGHLYEQYF. The CDR3 DNA follows: TGCAGCGTTACTACCACGGGACACCTCTACGAGCAGTACTTC.

The chain recombines TRBV18 with TRBJ2-5; D unresolved. CDR1 is KGHSH and CDR2 is LQKENI in the germline V gene. The germline V and J ends were trimmed by 2 bases and 4 bases, with 11 bases remaining between them. This CDR3 has 14 residues. The CDR3 here is CASSPLPTGETQYF. CDR3 nucleotides: TGTGCCAGCTCACCATTGCCCACCGGAGAGACCCAGTACTTC.

This clone came up a few times. The chain recombines TRBV15 with TRBJ1-2; the D is unclear. The CDR3 consists of 18 residues. Germline assignment: CDR1 LNHNV and CDR2 YYDKDF (reference sequence). V lost 0 bases to trimming and J lost 7 bases, with 24 bases between them. The CDR3: CATSRDSEGSFSGSGYTF. The DNA of the CDR3 is TGTGCCACCAGCAGAGATAGTGAAGGGAGCTTCTCCGGAAGTGGCTACACCTTC.